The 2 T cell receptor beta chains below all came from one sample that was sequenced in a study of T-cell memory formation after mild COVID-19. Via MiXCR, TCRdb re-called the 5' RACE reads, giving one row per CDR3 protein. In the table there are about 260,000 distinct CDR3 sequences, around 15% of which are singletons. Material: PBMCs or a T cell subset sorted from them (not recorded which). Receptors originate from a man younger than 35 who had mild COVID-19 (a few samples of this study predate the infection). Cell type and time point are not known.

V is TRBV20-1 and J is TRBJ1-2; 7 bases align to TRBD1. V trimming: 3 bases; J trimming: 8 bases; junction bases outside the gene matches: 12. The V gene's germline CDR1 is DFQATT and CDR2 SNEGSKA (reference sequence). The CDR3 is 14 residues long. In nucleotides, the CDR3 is TGCAGTGCTAGGGATGGACAGGCCCCGAGAGGCTACACCTTC. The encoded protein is CSARDGQAPRGYTF.

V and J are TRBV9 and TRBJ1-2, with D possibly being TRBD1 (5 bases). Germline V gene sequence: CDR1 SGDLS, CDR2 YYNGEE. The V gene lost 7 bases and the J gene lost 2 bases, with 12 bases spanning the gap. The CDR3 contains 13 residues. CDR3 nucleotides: TGTGCCAGCGGTGGGGCGACCAACTATGGCTACACCTTC. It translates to CASGGATNYGYTF.